Listed here are 14 T cell receptor beta chains from one sample, sequenced in a study of post-analysis software for immune sequencing data. Overall study findings and caveats: In patients, about 5 TRBV segments were more frequent than in controls, with TRBV5-6, TRBV5-1 and TRBV20-1 among them.

Unique molecular identifiers tagged the TCR beta cDNA libraries. TCRdb fed the PCR reads into MiXCR, producing one record per CDR3 protein. The sample contains about 200,000 distinct CDR3 sequences, around 30% of which appear only once. For these TCRs, the target antigens are not known. Material for sequencing was blood. Receptors originate from a girl aged 2 to 17 with multiple sclerosis.

V is TRBV7-9 and J is TRBJ1-1, with a possible D match to TRBD1 (6 bases). The CDR3 sequence is 15 residues long. The V gene's germline CDR1 is SEHNR and CDR2 FQNEAQ (reference sequence). V was shortened by 5 bases and J by 3 bases, with 16 bases between the two germline ends. The CDR3 nucleotides are TGTGCCAGCAGCCCCGACATAGGGGGTTACACTGAAGCTTTCTTT. Protein: CASSPDIGGYTEAFF.

In this sample, this clonotype turned up a few times. The chain employs TRBV7-9 and TRBJ2-1, with TRBD2 matching over 14 bases. This CDR3 region has 15 residues. CDR1 is SEHNR and CDR2 is FQNEAQ in the germline V gene (reference sequence). V shed 4 bases, J shed 13 bases, and the junction held 9 bases outside the gene matches. The CDR3 loop reads CASSWGLAGAETQFF. The CDR3 coding sequence is TGTGCCAGCAGCTGGGGACTAGCGGGAGCGGAGACCCAGTTCTTC.

This clonotype was seen ten or more times. The chain recombines TRBV7-2 with TRBJ2-7, with D perhaps matching TRBD1 or TRBD2 (5 bases each). The germline V gene has CDR1 SGHTA and CDR2 FQGNSA. Trimming shortened V by 6 bases and J by 0 bases, and 15 bases separated the two germline ends. The CDR3 is 15 amino acids. The CDR3 region has the DNA TGTGCCAGCAGATATATAGAGGGGCTCTCCTACGAGCAGTACTTC. This sequence encodes CASRYIEGLSYEQYF. The whole variable domain, filled in from reference TRBV7-2 and TRBJ2-7, reads GAGVSQSPSNKVTEKGKDVELRCDPISGHTALYWYRQSLGQGLEFLIYFQGNSAPDKSGLPSDRFSAERTGGSVSTLTIQRTQQEDSAVYLCASRYIEGLSYEQYFGPGTRLTVT.

Note on this clonotype: At one end, the junction sequence differs from germline, possibly due to a read error. The V and J genes are TRBV12-3 or TRBV12-4 and TRBJ2-3; 10 nucleotides align to TRBD2. The CDR3 is 17 residues long. CDR3 region: CTSSLSLAGVRTDTQYF. In DNA, the CDR3 is TGTACCAGCAGTTTATCCCTAGCGGGAGTGCGAACAGATACGCAGTATTTT.

This clonotype was observed at least ten times. This chain joins TRBV12-3 or TRBV12-4 and TRBJ2-3; D possibly corresponds to TRBD2 (6 bases). The CDR3 loop spans 14 amino acids. V gave up 3 bases and J gave up 4 bases, with 11 bases separating them. The CDR3 loop is CASSFWEVADTQYF. The DNA for the CDR3 is TGTGCCAGCAGTTTTTGGGAGGTGGCAGATACGCAGTATTTT.

For this clonotype: Here the CDR3 omits its conserved ending phenylalanine or tryptophan, so a read error is the likely source. The chain employs TRBV29-1 and TRBJ2-7; D not resolved. Germline-derived CDR1 and CDR2 are SQVTM and ANQGSEA. Trimming pared 1 base from V and 4 bases from J, leaving 5 bases between. The CDR3 is made up of 11 amino acids. In DNA form, the CDR3 reads TGCAGCGTTGAAGTTAGATACGAGCAGTACTGC. Protein product: CSVEVRYEQYC.

This clonotype has a handful of counts. The chain employs TRBV7-2 and TRBJ2-4; D perhaps matches TRBD2 (6 bases). The length of the CDR3 is 15 residues. V lost 1 base to trimming and J lost 5 bases, with 12 bases between them. Germline assignment: CDR1 SGHTA and CDR2 FQGNSA. This chain's CDR3 is CASSLVGGKENIQYF. CDR3 DNA sequence: TGTGCCAGCAGCTTAGTTGGGGGGAAGGAAAACATTCAGTACTTC.

This clonotype was seen ten or more times. The rearrangement links TRBV29-1 to TRBJ2-7, with D tentatively TRBD2 (7 bases). Between the trimmed V and J ends, which lost 7 bases and 5 bases, there was a span of 24 bases. Germline CDR1 SQVTM, CDR2 ANQGSEA. The CDR3 is made up of 15 amino acids. The CDR3 sequence: CSAAPWGGGSDEQYF. The DNA for the CDR3 is TGCAGCGCCGCGCCTTGGGGGGGGGGCTCGGACGAGCAGTACTTC.

At least ten counts were recorded for this clonotype. This chain links TRBV29-1 with TRBJ2-1; D unresolved. CDR3 size: 15 residues. CDR1 is SQVTM and CDR2 is ANQGSEA in the germline V gene. The V end lost 0 bases, the J end lost 0 bases, and 9 bases lay between the germline ends. The CDR3 bases are TGCAGCGTTGAAGATCGAAGATCCTCCTACAATGAGCAGTTCTTC. Its protein product is CSVEDRRSSYNEQFF.

This clonotype came up a few times. V usage is TRBV9 and J usage is TRBJ2-7, with D possibly matching TRBD1 (5 bases). The better agreement between TRBJ2-5 and the DNA end casts doubt on the J call. CDR1 and CDR2 from the germline V gene are SGDLS and YYNGEE. The CDR3 is 15 amino acids. This CDR3 reads CASSVEGAAAQTQYF. The CDR3 nucleotides read TGTGCCAGCAGCGTAGAAGGGGCAGCCGCCCAGACCCAGTACTTC.

This clonotype occurred once. A read error is possible here, since a much larger clone lies one base away. This chain connects TRBV20-1 to TRBJ2-5, with TRBD2 matching over 11 bases. The CDR3 runs to 15 residues. Germline V gene sequence: CDR1 DFQATT, CDR2 SNEGSKA (reference sequence). The V segment lost 2 bases and the J segment 5 bases; nucleotides outside the gene matches: 7. CDR3 amino acids: CSARILAGEGETQYF. CDR3 coding DNA: TGCAGTGCTAGAATACTAGCGGGAGAGGGGGAGACCCAGTACTTC.

V and J are TRBV20-1 and TRBJ2-7; perhaps TRBD1 as D (6 bases). V shed 8 bases and J shed 4 bases, with 24 bases lying between them. CDR3 length equals 15 residues. Germline V gene lookup returns CDR1 DFQATT and CDR2 SNEGSKA (reference sequence). CDR3: CSFVGMRGNLYEQYF. The CDR3 nucleotides are TGCAGTTTTGTGGGGATGAGGGGGAATCTATACGAGCAGTACTTC.

Of note for this clonotype: A much larger clone sits a single nucleotide away, making a read error possible. No conserved phenylalanine or tryptophan is present at the end of the CDR3, so a read error is the likely explanation. The J gene is TRBJ2-5, the V gene TRBV9, with a possible D match to TRBD1 (6 bases). The J call may be in error: the DNA end matches TRBJ2-7 better. The CDR3 runs to 15 residues. Germline values: CDR1 SGDLS, CDR2 YYNGEE. CDR3 nucleotides: TGTGCCAGCAGCGTCGAGGGACACCCCTCCTACGAGCAGTACTGC. Its translation is CASSVEGHPSYEQYC.

This clonotype showed up just a few times. V and J are TRBV6-5 and TRBJ1-4; 8 bases are shared with TRBD1. The germline CDR1 and CDR2 sequences are MNHEY and SVGAGI. The V gene end was trimmed by 2 bases and the J gene end by 6 bases; junction bases not matched to a gene: 11. The length of the CDR3 is 17 residues. CDR3 in amino acids: CASSYTSQGASDEKLFF. The CDR3 nucleotides are TGTGCCAGCAGTTACACCTCCCAGGGGGCATCGGATGAAAAACTGTTTTTT.